These 30 T cell receptor beta chains came from one sample sequenced in a study of blood T cells in healthy people across ages. Sample-barcoded 5' priming and a J-beta primer mix drove a second PCR of roughly 6 to 12 cycles. TCRdb reprocessed the 5' RACE reads with MiXCR, giving one entry per CDR3 protein. The sample includes just under 900,000 distinct CDR3 sequences, more than 25% of them seen just once. The sample taken for sequencing was blood. All receptors come from a woman over 75 in good health.

DNA for the CDR3: TGTGCCAGCAGTGAGACAGGGGGGTACAATCAGCCCCAGCATTTT. Protein sequence: CASSETGGYNQPQHF. V is TRBV6-2 or TRBV6-3 and J is TRBJ1-5, with 9 bases aligning to TRBD1. CDR3 length: 15 amino acids. The V gene end was trimmed by 5 bases and the J gene end by 3 bases; junction bases not matched to a gene: 5. Germline values: CDR1 MNHEY, CDR2 SVGEGT.

The chain couples TRBV9 to TRBJ2-3; the D gene is possibly TRBD2 (7 bases). CDR1 is SGDLS, CDR2 YYNGEE, per germline. Trimming took 0 bases from V and 0 from J, leaving 14 bases between them. CDR3 length equals 17 residues. The CDR3 is CASSVGGGGHSTDTQYF. The CDR3 DNA reads TGTGCCAGCAGCGTAGGGGGAGGGGGACATAGCACAGATACGCAGTATTTT.

This clonotype was detected many times. The CDR3 protein is CASSQGQTRSQETQYF. CDR3 bases: TGTGCCAGCAGCCAAGGGCAGACGAGGAGCCAAGAGACCCAGTACTTC. V gene TRBV3-1 combines with J gene TRBJ2-5, with no clear D. CDR1 LGHDT and CDR2 YNNKEL come from the germline V gene (reference sequence). The V end was cut by 1 base, the J end by 1 base, with 13 bases between. This CDR3 is built from 16 residues.

To note about this clonotype: One end of the junction does not line up with germline, which may come from a read error. The rearrangement uses TRBV2 and TRBJ2-1, with 8 nucleotides matching TRBD2. CDR1 and CDR2 from the germline V gene are SNHLY and FYNNEI. The CDR3 is made up of 16 amino acids. This chain's CDR3 is CASSTSTGTRYKEQFF. The CDR3, as DNA: TGTGCCAGCAGTACGAGTACCGGGACTAGATACAAAGAGCAGTTCTTC.

In this sample, this clonotype turned up a few times. A much larger clone sits a single nucleotide away, making a read error possible. The chain joins TRBV6-2 or TRBV6-3 to TRBJ2-7; D ambiguous. Per germline, CDR1 MNHEY and CDR2 SVGEGT. This CDR3 has 11 amino acids. V lost 2 bases and J lost 7, with 6 bases in between. The CDR3 region is CASSYRLEQYF. CDR3 in DNA: TGTGCCAGCAGTTACAGGCTTGAGCAGTACTTC.

V gene TRBV7-2 combines with J gene TRBJ2-4; perhaps D is TRBD1 or TRBD2 (6 bases each). This CDR3 comprises 15 residues. Trimming shortened V by 4 bases and J by 3 bases, and 13 bases separated the two germline ends. From germline, CDR1 is SGHTA and CDR2 FQGNSA. This CDR3 is CASSYLGGDKNIQYF. CDR3 sequence (DNA): TGTGCCAGCAGCTACTTGGGGGGCGACAAAAACATTCAGTACTTC.

As for this clonotype: A read error may be the cause here, since a much bigger clone is one base away. J is TRBJ1-2 and V is TRBV12-3 or TRBV12-4; D is possibly TRBD1 (5 bases). This CDR3 region has 15 residues. CDR3 amino acids: CAGSLTAGISYGYTF. CDR3 DNA sequence: TGTGCCGGCAGTTTAACCGCAGGGATCAGCTATGGCTACACCTTC.

This clonotype was seen once. This may be a read error: a much more frequent sequence differs by one nucleotide. CDR3 nucleotide sequence: TGTGCCAGCAGTTATCCGCAGGGCTCTGGGGCCGACGTCCTGACTTTC. Translating gives CASSYPQGSGADVLTF. This chain connects TRBV6-6 to TRBJ2-6, with a weak D call TRBD1 (5 bases). The CDR3 sequence is 16 residues long. The germline V gene has CDR1 MNHNY and CDR2 SVGAGI (reference sequence).

This clonotype was detected only once. A much larger clone differs by one base, so this may be a read error. V is TRBV6-1 and J is TRBJ2-3; no definite D call. The germline V gene encodes CDR1 MNHNS and CDR2 SASEGT. The length of the CDR3 is 14 residues. CDR3 nucleotide sequence: TGTGCCAGCAGTGGAGTCCCGAGTTCAGATACGCAGGATTTT. This encodes CASSGVPSSDTQDF.

V gene TRBV19 combines with J gene TRBJ2-1, with 9 bases that match TRBD1. The V and J ends lost 3 bases and 4 bases, in that order; junction bases with no gene match: 10. Germline V lookup: CDR1 LNHDA, CDR2 SQIVND (reference sequence). The CDR3 spans 17 residues. DNA of the CDR3: TGTGCCAGTAGTATCGGAGGTCCCGGGACAGGGTACAATGAGCAGTTCTTC. Translating gives CASSIGGPGTGYNEQFF. Using reference TRBV19 and TRBJ2-1 for the parts outside the CDR3, the full variable domain is DGGITQSPKYLFRKEGQNVTLSCEQNLNHDAMYWYRQDPGQGLRLIYYSQIVNDFQKGDIAEGYSVSREKKESFPLTVTSAQKNPTAFYLCASSIGGPGTGYNEQFFGPGTRLTVL.

This clonotype has more than one count but fewer than ten. This chain connects TRBV6-1 to TRBJ2-7; 7 bases are shared with TRBD1. Germline loops: CDR1 MNHNS, CDR2 SASEGT. CDR3 size: 14 residues. V shed 6 bases, J shed 3 bases, and the junction held 8 bases outside the gene matches. The CDR3 protein is CASRRRQGDYEQYF. The CDR3 bases are TGTGCCAGCAGGAGAAGACAGGGTGACTACGAGCAGTACTTC.

In its sample, this clonotype was seen many times. The chain employs TRBV29-1 and TRBJ2-5; D may match TRBD1 or TRBD2 (5 bases each). The germline V and J ends were trimmed by 7 bases and 2 bases, with 14 bases remaining between them. This CDR3 is 13 amino acids long. Per germline, CDR1 SQVTM and CDR2 ANQGSEA. This CDR3 is CSASGTNQETQYF. Written as DNA, the CDR3 is TGCAGCGCCTCAGGGACGAATCAAGAGACCCAGTACTTC.

This clonotype was detected once. The gene calls are TRBV30 and TRBJ1-2; no definite D call. CDR3 size: 13 residues. Trimming removed 4 bases at V and 4 bases at J, with 13 bases between. Germline V lookup: CDR1 GTSNPN, CDR2 SVGIG (reference sequence). This CDR3 reads CAWTPLPGYGYTF. The CDR3 coding sequence is TGTGCCTGGACCCCCCTCCCCGGCTATGGCTACACCTTC.

This clonotype was recorded at least ten times. The chain employs TRBV7-2 and TRBJ2-1; either TRBD1 or TRBD2 may fit D (5 bases each). The CDR3 has 15 residues. Germline V gene sequence: CDR1 SGHTA, CDR2 FQGNSA. Between the trimmed V and J ends, which lost 1 base and 2 bases, there was a span of 9 bases. The CDR3 spells CASSLDGATYNEQFF. CDR3 DNA sequence: TGTGCCAGCAGCTTAGACGGGGCTACCTACAATGAGCAGTTCTTC.

This chain joins TRBV4-3 and TRBJ2-7; D may be TRBD1 or TRBD2 (5 bases each). The CDR3 consists of 15 residues. CDR1 LGHNA and CDR2 YSLEER come from the germline V gene. V was trimmed by 5 bases and J by 1 base, leaving 15 bases between them. DNA for the CDR3: TGCGCCAGCAGCTACCTCCGGGACGGATCCTACGAGCAGTACTTC. Encoded protein: CASSYLRDGSYEQYF.

At least ten counts were recorded for this clonotype. CDR3 sequence reads: CASRRNSPGTDTQYF. CDR3 DNA: TGTGCCAGCAGGAGAAACTCCCCTGGCACAGATACGCAGTATTTT. V is TRBV2 and J is TRBJ2-3, with D uncertain. The CDR3 is 15 amino acids. With 6 bases removed from V and 1 base from J, the gap between germline ends came to 14 bases. Germline loops: CDR1 SNHLY, CDR2 FYNNEI.

In its sample, this clonotype was seen many times. This rearrangement joins TRBV12-3 or TRBV12-4 to TRBJ2-6; 7 nucleotides line up with TRBD1. V shed 3 bases, J shed 0 bases, and the junction held 17 bases outside the gene matches. CDR3 length equals 21 residues. Here the CDR3 DNA reads TGTGCCAGCAGTTTTAATCACCACAGGGGTCAGAAAATCTCTGGGGCCAACGTCCTGACTTTC. This sequence encodes CASSFNHHRGQKISGANVLTF.

This clonotype came up a few times. The rearrangement uses TRBV30 and TRBJ1-6; D unclear. Germline-derived CDR1 and CDR2 are GTSNPN and SVGIG (reference sequence). This CDR3 contains 18 residues. The V gene lost 0 bases and the J gene lost 0 bases, with 15 bases spanning the gap. The CDR3 nucleotides are TGTGCCTGGAGTGTAGTCAGGACTTCGAGCTCCTATAATTCACCCCTCCACTTT. Amino acid sequence: CAWSVVRTSSSYNSPLHF.

J is TRBJ2-2 and V is TRBV6-6; perhaps TRBD2 as D (5 bases). Trimming cost V 7 bases and J 4 bases, with 13 bases left between them. CDR3 size: 14 residues. Per germline, CDR1 MNHNY and CDR2 SVGAGI (reference sequence). CDR3 protein: CASKAAITTGELFF. The CDR3, as DNA: TGTGCCAGCAAAGCGGCTATTACCACCGGGGAGCTGTTTTTT.

This clonotype was counted ten times or more. The V gene is TRBV7-6, the J gene TRBJ2-3; perhaps D is TRBD1 or TRBD2 (5 bases each). This CDR3 is 14 amino acids long. Trimming stripped 1 base from V and 10 bases from J, with 15 bases between. Germline CDR1 SGHVS, CDR2 FNYEAQ. The CDR3 loop reads CASSLVGESQAQYF. DNA of the CDR3: TGTGCCAGCAGCTTAGTGGGGGAGTCCCAAGCGCAGTATTTT.

This clonotype was observed at least ten times. CDR3 protein: CASSVVRGGEQYF. The CDR3 DNA is TGTGCCAGCAGCGTAGTTAGGGGCGGCGAGCAGTACTTC. This rearrangement joins TRBV9 to TRBJ2-7, with TRBD1 as a possible D gene (5 bases). CDR3 size: 13 residues. V was cut by 0 bases and J by 6 bases, with 10 bases left in between. CDR1 SGDLS and CDR2 YYNGEE come from the germline V gene.

For this clonotype: A junction end diverges from the germline sequence, so it may reflect a read error. The chain is built from TRBV12-3 or TRBV12-4 and TRBJ1-2, with TRBD1 as a possible D gene (5 bases). The CDR3 covers 14 residues. The CDR3 sequence is CVSSLWQGRCGYTF. The CDR3 nucleotides are TGTGTCAGCAGTTTGTGGCAGGGCCGCTGTGGCTACACCTTC.

The chain recombines TRBV27 with TRBJ1-1; no clear D gene. The V end was cut by 2 bases, the J end by 2 bases, with 9 bases between. CDR1 MNHEY and CDR2 SMNVEV come from the germline V gene (reference sequence). This CDR3 is built from 14 residues. In DNA, the CDR3 is TGTGCCAGCAGTTTAGGTTTCGGAAACACTGAAGCTTTCTTT. It is translated as CASSLGFGNTEAFF.

This clonotype has more than one count but fewer than ten. A single base separates this from a much larger clone, so it may be a read error. The chain links TRBV14 to TRBJ1-2; maybe TRBD1 (6 bases). Trimming removed 0 bases from V and 4 bases from J, with 12 bases in between. The CDR3 extends over 15 amino acids. The V gene's germline CDR1 is SGHDN and CDR2 FVKESK. Here the CDR3 reads CASSQEGQGRYGYTF. Here the CDR3 DNA reads TGTGCCAGCAGCCAAGAAGGGCAGGGGCGCTATGGCTACACCTTC.

This clonotype has just one count. The gene calls are TRBV29-1 and TRBJ2-3, with TRBD2 matching over 8 bases. Per the germline V gene, CDR1 is SQVTM and CDR2 is ANQGSEA. The J segment lost 3 bases and the V segment lost 1 base, leaving 15 bases of the junction unmatched. The CDR3 length is 18 residues. As DNA, the CDR3 is TGCAGCGTTGAAGGACGGGAGGGCCCATCTTCGGTGACAGATACGCAGTATTTT. This encodes CSVEGREGPSSVTDTQYF.

This clonotype was found many times. V usage is TRBV5-1 and J usage is TRBJ2-5; 9 nucleotides match TRBD2. CDR1 and CDR2 (germline): SGHRS, YFSETQ. After removal of 2 bases from V and 3 bases from J, the junction contained 5 bases not matched to a gene. The CDR3 totals 15 residues. The CDR3 nucleotides are TGCGCCAGCAGCTTCAGCCTAGCGGGGAAAGAGACCCAGTACTTC. Translated: CASSFSLAGKETQYF. Drawing the rest from reference TRBV5-1 and TRBJ2-5, the complete variable domain is KAGVTQTPRYLIKTRGQQVTLSCSPISGHRSVSWYQQTPGQGLQFLFEYFSETQRNKGNFPGRFSGRQFSNSRSEMNVSTLELGDSALYLCASSFSLAGKETQYFGPGTRLLVL.

This clonotype was seen many times. The rearrangement links TRBV9 to TRBJ2-7; 7 nucleotides line up with TRBD2. Unmatched junction bases numbered 9, after V lost 0 bases and J lost 3 bases. The CDR3 contains 16 residues. Germline V gives CDR1 SGDLS, CDR2 YYNGEE. The CDR3, as DNA: TGTGCCAGCAGCGTAGGGGGGACGGGGGGATACTACGAGCAGTACTTC. This encodes CASSVGGTGGYYEQYF.

This rearrangement joins TRBV20-1 to TRBJ1-4; D remains unclear. Germline CDR1 DFQATT, CDR2 SNEGSKA (reference sequence). Trimming took 3 bases from V and 3 from J, leaving 5 bases between them. The CDR3 extends over 12 amino acids. As DNA, the CDR3 is TGCAGTGCTAGGGGGTCTAATGAAAAACTGTTTTTT. Amino acids: CSARGSNEKLFF.

This clonotype has more than one count but fewer than ten. This chain joins TRBV7-8 and TRBJ1-5; D not resolved. In germline, CDR1 is SGHVS, CDR2 FQNEAQ. The V gene lost 3 bases and the J gene lost 5 bases, with 5 bases spanning the gap. CDR3 length: 12 amino acids. The CDR3 bases are TGTGCCAGCAGCTTCTCTCATCAGCCCCAGCATTTT. Protein product: CASSFSHQPQHF.

In this sample, this clonotype turned up a few times. With a much larger clone just one base away, this may be a read error. This chain links TRBV6-6 with TRBJ2-3; D may correspond to TRBD1 or TRBD2 (6 bases each). Trimming removed 6 bases from V and 1 base from J, with 17 bases in between. In germline, CDR1 is MNHNY, CDR2 SVGAGI (reference sequence). This CDR3 comprises 16 residues. CDR3 residues: CASSWGRGGGTDTQYF. The CDR3 nucleotides read TGTGCCAGCAGCTGGGGCAGGGGCGGGGGCACAGATACGCAGTATTTT.